This TCR beta chain was found in a study of OX40 agonist ivuxolimab in advanced cancers. Study summary: Prior therapy, whether anti-PD-1, anti-PD-L1 or anti-CTLA-4, was allowed, and 40% had some. There were three patients with partial responses, one having hepatocellular carcinoma and two cutaneous melanoma.

CDR1 is MRHNA and CDR2 is SNTAGT in the germline V gene. V dropped 4 bases and J dropped 3; count of bases not matched to a gene: 5. This CDR3 has 15 residues. Libraries were prepared by immunoSEQ multiplex PCR; TCRdb keeps only in-frame clonotypes and omits some of them. The table records approximately 70,000 clones, over 75% of them present only once. A word on this clone: Its specificity is unknown.

Study-wide points: There were, on average, more expanded clones in CD8+ T cells than in CD4+.

This sample comprised CD4+ or CD8+ T cells sorted from blood, obtained in a trial of the OX40 agonist ivuxolimab. This clonotype was obtained from an adult with an advanced solid tumor such as melanoma, head and neck, liver or kidney cancer. V gene TRBV6-4 combines with J gene TRBJ2-3; 9 bases are shared with TRBD2. As DNA, the CDR3 is TGTGCCAGCAGTGTTGCGGGAGGGGCAACAGATACGCAGTATTTT. This gives the protein CASSVAGGATDTQYF.